These 7 T cell receptor beta chains originate from one sample sequenced in a study of blood T cell repertoires in COVID-19. Using immunoSEQ multiplex PCR, the repertoire was profiled, and TCRdb retains in-frame clones only, with some absent. Of 120,000 to 150,000 clones listed, 70% to 85% are singletons. The sample consisted of peripheral blood. The receptors were sampled from an elderly woman in a cohort sampled during active or convalescent COVID-19.

V gene TRBV6-4 combines with J gene TRBJ1-1; TRBD1 is a possible D gene (5 bases). The CDR3 loop spans 13 amino acids. The germline V gene has CDR1 MRHNA and CDR2 SNTAGT. V was trimmed by 6 bases and J by 1 base, leaving 9 bases between them. The DNA of the CDR3 is TGTGCCAGCAGATTCAGGGCGAACACTGAAGCTTTCTTT. Amino acid sequence: CASRFRANTEAFF.

The chain joins TRBV15 to TRBJ1-4; 10 nucleotides align to TRBD1. The germline gives CDR1 LNHNV, CDR2 YYDKDF (reference sequence). The CDR3 consists of 17 residues. V was pared by 2 bases and J by 8 bases, with 11 bases of the junction left unmatched. CDR3 coding DNA: TGTGCCACCAGCAGATCCTATTTGACAGGGGGCGGGGAAAAACTGTTTTTT. Its translation is CATSRSYLTGGGEKLFF. Looking up the rest from reference TRBV15 and TRBJ1-4 gives the full variable domain: DAMVIQNPRYQVTQFGKPVTLSCSQTLNHNVMYWYQQKSSQAPKLLFHYYDKDFNNEADTPDNFQSRRPNTSFCFLDIRSPGLGDTAMYLCATSRSYLTGGGEKLFFGSGTQLSVL.

This sequence joins TRBV10-1 and TRBJ2-1, with no clear D. V was cut by 0 bases and J by 0 bases, with 12 bases left in between. Per germline, CDR1 WNHNN and CDR2 SYGVQD (reference sequence). This CDR3 has 17 residues. CDR3 DNA: TGCGCCAGCAGTGAGTCGAAGCAGGTGAGCTCCTACAATGAGCAGTTCTTC. This gives the protein CASSESKQVSSYNEQFF.

This chain uses TRBV24-1 with TRBJ2-5, with TRBD1 matching over 12 bases. With V trimmed by 5 bases and J by 5 bases, 14 bases remained unmatched. The length of the CDR3 is 18 residues. From germline, CDR1 is KGHDR and CDR2 SFDVKD. The CDR3: CATSGRTGTGGFGETQYF. The CDR3 DNA follows: TGTGCCACCAGTGGTCGAACCGGGACAGGGGGCTTCGGCGAGACCCAGTACTTC.

This chain uses TRBV7-2 with TRBJ1-2, with a possible D match to TRBD1 (6 bases). CDR1 SGHTA and CDR2 FQGNSA come from the germline V gene. V was shortened by 1 base and J by 6 bases, with 15 bases between the two germline ends. The CDR3 has 15 residues. In DNA, the CDR3 is TGTGCCAGCAGCTTAGGGTTGGCAGGGGAAAATGGCTACACCTTC. Its protein is CASSLGLAGENGYTF.

The rearrangement joins TRBV5-4 to TRBJ2-3; TRBD1 matches 8 bases. J lost 1 base, V lost 4 bases, and 5 bases had no gene match. The CDR3 is 15 amino acids. Germline lookup yields CDR1 SGHNT and CDR2 YYREEE (reference sequence). The CDR3 coding sequence is TGTGCCAGCAGCCCCACGACAGGGGGCACAGATACGCAGTATTTT. Translated: CASSPTTGGTDTQYF.

This clone has a single count. The genes are TRBV3-1 (or the pseudogene TRBV3-2) and TRBJ1-3; the D gene is possibly TRBD1 (5 bases). Germline loops: CDR1 LGHDT, CDR2 YNNKEL (reference sequence). The CDR3 loop spans 15 amino acids. Trimming took 1 base from V and 0 from J, leaving 7 bases between them. The CDR3 sequence: CASSQAGFSGNTIYF. The CDR3 bases are TGTGCCAGCAGCCAAGCAGGGTTCTCTGGAAACACCATATATTTT.